The 13 T cell receptor beta chains reported below all come from one sample, sequenced in a study of a mutant IDH1 vaccine in newly diagnosed glioma. Time point specified: week 5, during vaccination. The content of each vaccine dose was 300 ug of mutant IDH1 20-mer peptide, and topical imiquimod accompanied it. These TCRs' antigens remain unknown. The protocol was immunoSEQ multiplex PCR, while the TCRdb copy is restricted to in-frame clones and leaves out a portion. The data show 75,000 to 85,000 clones, 90% to 95% seen once. This specimen was PBMCs, taken from a glioma patient whose treatment included an IDH1 peptide vaccine. The receptors originated from a woman between 50 and 59 years old with glioma.

V and J are TRBV10-1 and TRBJ2-1; TRBD2 is a possible D gene (6 bases). V was trimmed by 2 bases and J by 0 bases, leaving 23 bases between them. Germline CDR1 WNHNN, CDR2 SYGVQD (reference sequence). The CDR3 runs to 20 residues. In DNA, the CDR3 is TGCGCCAGCAGTGAGGCCCGAAGGAAAGGGACTCCCCACTCCTACAATGAGCAGTTCTTC. Protein sequence: CASSEARRKGTPHSYNEQFF.

The J gene is TRBJ2-7, the V gene TRBV6-5, with TRBD2 matching over 9 bases. The CDR3 extends over 16 amino acids. The V and J ends lost 0 bases and 4 bases, in that order; junction bases with no gene match: 7. CDR1 and CDR2 (germline): MNHEY, SVGAGI. In DNA form, the CDR3 reads TGTGCCAGCAGTTACTCGGTATCAGCGGGGGGATACGAGCAGTACTTC. As protein: CASSYSVSAGGYEQYF.

V usage is TRBV5-1 and J usage is TRBJ2-1, with 12 nucleotides matching TRBD2. The CDR3 has 17 amino acids. Germline V gives CDR1 SGHRS, CDR2 YFSETQ. Trimming cost V 1 base and J 10 bases; bases outside gene matches: 12. The CDR3 DNA sequence: TGCGCCAGCAGCTTGAGTTACCTAGCGGGAGGGCCTCGGGAGCAGTTCTTC. Its translation is CASSLSYLAGGPREQFF.

The rearrangement joins TRBV6-6 to TRBJ2-3, with 7 bases aligning to TRBD1. This CDR3 has 15 amino acids. From germline, CDR1 is MNHNY and CDR2 SVGAGI (reference sequence). Germline trimming cut 5 bases from V and 1 base from J; bases unmatched to any gene: 6. The CDR3 here is CASSRQGTRTDTQYF. Written as DNA, the CDR3 is TGTGCCAGCAGTAGACAGGGAACACGCACAGATACGCAGTATTTT.

This rearrangement joins TRBV9 to TRBJ2-1; TRBD2 aligns across 10 bases. The length of the CDR3 is 15 residues. After removal of 3 bases from V and 4 bases from J, the junction contained 4 bases not matched to a gene. Germline V gene lookup returns CDR1 SGDLS and CDR2 YYNGEE. This CDR3 reads CASSASSGRYNEQFF. In DNA, the CDR3 is TGTGCCAGCAGCGCTTCTAGCGGGAGATACAATGAGCAGTTCTTC.

This clone has only one observation. This chain links TRBV2 with TRBJ2-3, with D unclear. Trimming pared 6 bases from V and 1 base from J, leaving 11 bases between. CDR3 size: 14 residues. CDR1 is SNHLY and CDR2 is FYNNEI in the germline V gene. CDR3: CASSSREGTDTQYF. The CDR3 region has the DNA TGTGCCAGCAGCTCACGAGAAGGCACAGATACGCAGTATTTT.

The count of this clone is one. The rearrangement joins TRBV28 to TRBJ1-1; a possible D gene is TRBD1 (5 bases). The germline gives CDR1 MDHEN, CDR2 SYDVKM. The CDR3 is 13 amino acids. V was shortened by 2 bases and J by 2 bases, with 6 bases between the two germline ends. This CDR3 is CASSLGQNTEAFF. Written as DNA, the CDR3 is TGTGCCAGCAGTTTAGGACAAAACACTGAAGCTTTCTTT.

This chain links TRBV7-3 with TRBJ2-2, with 7 positions matching TRBD1. The CDR3 consists of 13 residues. CDR1 is SGHTA, CDR2 FQGTGA, per germline. Losses at the gene ends were 3 bases for V and 6 bases for J; bases not matched to a gene: 1. The CDR3 protein is CASSFDRAGELFF. The CDR3 nucleotides read TGTGCCAGCAGCTTTGACAGGGCCGGGGAGCTGTTTTTT.

The chain combines TRBV28 with TRBJ1-1; no firm D call. Germline CDR1 and CDR2: MDHEN and SYDVKM. Deletions cut 6 bases from V and 6 bases from J, with 8 bases between. This CDR3 has 11 residues. The CDR3: CASSLRSEAFF. In DNA form, the CDR3 reads TGTGCCAGCAGCCTTAGGTCTGAAGCTTTCTTT.

This clone was detected a few times. V usage is TRBV10-3 and J usage is TRBJ1-6, with D perhaps TRBD1 (5 bases). CDR3 length: 16 residues. Trimming pared 0 bases from V and 7 bases from J, leaving 13 bases between. Germline V gives CDR1 ENHRY, CDR2 SYGVKD. The CDR3: CAISESWGDRNSPLHF. The CDR3 nucleotides are TGTGCCATCAGTGAGTCGTGGGGGGACCGGAATTCACCCCTCCACTTT.

This clone occurred a few times. The chain is built from TRBV7-3 and TRBJ2-1; D gene ambiguous. This CDR3 region has 15 residues. CDR1 is SGHTA and CDR2 is FQGTGA in the germline V gene. The ends were cut back, 2 bases at V and 0 bases at J, with 8 bases in the middle. CDR3 amino acids: CASSLAAASYNEQFF. The CDR3, as DNA: TGTGCCAGCAGCTTAGCGGCAGCCTCCTACAATGAGCAGTTCTTC.

The J gene is TRBJ1-1, the V gene TRBV5-4; D possibly corresponds to TRBD1 (6 bases). Looked up from germline, CDR1 is SGHNT and CDR2 is YYREEE (reference sequence). This CDR3 has 16 residues. V was cut by 2 bases and J by 6 bases, with 20 bases left in between. The CDR3 here is CASSFRLQGTGPEAFF. The CDR3 DNA reads as TGTGCCAGCAGCTTTAGGCTACAGGGTACGGGGCCTGAAGCTTTCTTT.

This clone was counted only a few times. V and J are TRBV7-9 and TRBJ2-7, with 8 positions matching TRBD2. Germline assignment: CDR1 SEHNR and CDR2 FQNEAQ (reference sequence). The CDR3 covers 14 residues. Trimming removed 3 bases from V and 5 bases from J; junction bases left unmatched: 6. Here the CDR3 reads CASSLPGGPNEQYF. CDR3 bases: TGTGCCAGCAGCTTGCCGGGAGGGCCGAACGAGCAGTACTTC.